This TCR beta chain was captured in a study of blood T cell repertoires in COVID-19. Germline CDR1 reads LNHDA; CDR2 reads SQIVND (reference sequence). V lost 1 base, J lost 2 bases, and 12 bases lay in between. CDR3 length: 16 amino acids. Membership in each cohort depended on participant-reported clinical history. In the 2 weeks before study entry, exposed participants met a COVID-19 case, which was PCR-confirmed or clinician-diagnosed. Here immunoSEQ multiplex PCR was the method, and the copy in TCRdb shows in-frame clones only, minus some. The table has 300,000 to 350,000 clones, almost 90% seen once.

The sequence derives from a woman under 40 who had been exposed to COVID-19. The V call is TRBV19, the J call TRBJ2-1; D is perhaps TRBD2 (6 bases). Material: PBMCs or T cells enriched from blood (not recorded which). CDR3 residues: CASSIGGGTAYNEQFF. CDR3 bases: TGTGCCAGTAGTATAGGTGGCGGGACTGCCTACAATGAGCAGTTCTTC.